This TCR beta chain was recorded in a study of naive and memory T cell subsets. The study's findings and limits: A few larger clonotypes appeared in naive repertoires, especially CD8, possibly memory cells re-expressing CD45RA.

The beta constant-region primer was an equimolar mix of two oligonucleotides covering TRBC1 and TRBC2. Four rounds of PCR amplified the ligated cDNA using nested alpha and beta constant-region primers plus SP2. From the UMI-ligation and nested PCR reads, TCRdb called clonotypes with MiXCR, one entry per CDR3 protein. The table records tens of thousands of distinct CDR3 sequences, approximately 10% of them present only once. Worth noting for this clonotype: Its target is not known.

This CDR3 spans 16 amino acids. Germline-derived CDR1 and CDR2 are MNHEY and SMNVEV (reference sequence). V lost 4 bases and J lost 5, with 19 bases in between. Cells stained for CD3, CD4, CD8, CD45RA, CD27 and viability were sorted into four CD45RA/CD27 subsets. This chain connects TRBV27 to TRBJ2-3; a weak D match, TRBD2 (6 bases). The sequence came from a human donor in good health. Sequencing was performed on naive CD4+ T cells from blood. CDR3 protein: CASSSPHFSGEDTQYF. CDR3 in DNA: TGTGCCAGCAGTTCCCCCCACTTTAGCGGAGAAGATACGCAGTATTTT.